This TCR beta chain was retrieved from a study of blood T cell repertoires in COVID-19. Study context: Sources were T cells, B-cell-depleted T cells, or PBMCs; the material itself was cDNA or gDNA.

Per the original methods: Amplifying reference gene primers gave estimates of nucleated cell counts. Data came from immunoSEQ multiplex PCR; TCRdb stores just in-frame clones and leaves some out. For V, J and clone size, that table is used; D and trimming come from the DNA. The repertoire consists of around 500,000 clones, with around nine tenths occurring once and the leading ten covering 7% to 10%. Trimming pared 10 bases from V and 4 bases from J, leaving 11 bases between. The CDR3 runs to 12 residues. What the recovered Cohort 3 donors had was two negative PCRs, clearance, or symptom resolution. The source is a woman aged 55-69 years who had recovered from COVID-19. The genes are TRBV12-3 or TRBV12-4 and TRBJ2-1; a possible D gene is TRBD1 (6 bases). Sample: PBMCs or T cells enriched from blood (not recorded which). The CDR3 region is CAIRTVYNEQFF. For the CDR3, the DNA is TGTGCCATCAGGACAGTTTACAATGAGCAGTTCTTC.